This TCR beta chain was profiled in a study of Ad26.COV2.S vaccination and SARS-CoV-2 variants. Study-level background: Doses of Ad26.COV2.S were injected into muscle once or twice, 56 days apart.

The study, taken as a whole, reports: Reportedly, spike-specific CD8+ and CD4+ T cell responses achieved substantial breadth once vaccination had taken place.

As regards this clone: As yet, its antigen is unknown.

The assay was immunoSEQ multiplex PCR, and TCRdb's table has in-frame clones only and misses some. Of 350,000 to 500,000 clones detected, roughly 90% appear once; the ten largest clones hold about 3.6%. Described treatment: some 20 received Ad26.COV2.S at low or high dose, single or two shots; roughly five received placebo; per-sample allocation not given. Specimens were obtained on day 63 following the first vaccine or placebo injection. This vaccine is an Ad26 vector that expresses the Wuhan-strain SARS-CoV-2 spike. From germline, CDR1 is SGHRS and CDR2 YFSETQ. The CDR3 sequence is 14 residues long. The germline V and J ends were trimmed by 0 bases and 7 bases, with 10 bases remaining between them.

The rearrangement links TRBV5-1 to TRBJ2-2, with D unclear. Material: peripheral blood, obtained in a trial of Ad26.COV2.S vaccine versus placebo. This receptor was obtained from a person aged 18-65 years who received the Ad26.COV2.S COVID-19 vaccine or a placebo. The CDR3 DNA follows: TGCGCCAGCAGCTTGGGAGAGGTTGGCGGGGAGCTGTTTTTT. It yields the protein CASSLGEVGGELFF.